The 7 T cell receptor beta chains reported below all come from one sample, sequenced in a study of shared clonotypes between healthy human individuals. Sequencing was performed with immunoSEQ multiplex PCR; in TCRdb, only in-frame clones are kept and a portion is missing. The sample contains 2 million to 2.5 million clones, 95% of which appear only once. Sample: naive CD4+ T cells sorted from blood. Subset of the sample: CD45RA+ positively selected. The receptors were gathered from a man younger than 35 in good health.

The chain is built from TRBV19 and TRBJ1-5; 7 bases fit TRBD1. Trimming took 9 bases from V and 6 from J; bases not matched to a gene: 14. Germline V gene data show CDR1 as LNHDA and CDR2 as SQIVND (reference sequence). The CDR3 spans 15 residues. The DNA of the CDR3 is TGTGCCAGCGCCCGACAGGGAAGTTTGGGTCAGCCCCAGCATTTT. It is translated as CASARQGSLGQPQHF. The full variable domain, with the rest looked up from reference TRBV19 and TRBJ1-5, is DGGITQSPKYLFRKEGQNVTLSCEQNLNHDAMYWYRQDPGQGLRLIYYSQIVNDFQKGDIAEGYSVSREKKESFPLTVTSAQKNPTAFYLCASARQGSLGQPQHFGDGTRLSIL.

J is TRBJ1-2 and V is TRBV5-4, with 10 bases fitting TRBD1. V shed 3 bases and J 8 bases; nucleotides not matched to a gene: 7. CDR1 SGHNT and CDR2 YYREEE come from the germline V gene (reference sequence). This CDR3 has 14 residues. The CDR3 region has the DNA TGTGCCAGCAGCTCCCCGGGACAGGGGTTCGGCTACACCTTC. Amino acids: CASSSPGQGFGYTF.

V is TRBV19 and J is TRBJ1-6, with D tentatively TRBD1 (5 bases). With 9 bases removed from V and 10 bases from J, the gap between germline ends came to 25 bases. The germline V gene has CDR1 LNHDA and CDR2 SQIVND (reference sequence). The CDR3 is made up of 16 amino acids. The CDR3 DNA is TGTGCCAGCAATTCCCTTGACAGTCTTGATTCCTCACCCCTCCACTTT. Its protein is CASNSLDSLDSSPLHF. Filled out from reference TRBV19 and TRBJ1-6, the complete variable domain reads DGGITQSPKYLFRKEGQNVTLSCEQNLNHDAMYWYRQDPGQGLRLIYYSQIVNDFQKGDIAEGYSVSREKKESFPLTVTSAQKNPTAFYLCASNSLDSLDSSPLHFGNGTRLTVT.

This chain uses TRBV19 with TRBJ2-7; a possible D gene is TRBD1 (6 bases). Germline CDR1 is LNHDA and CDR2 is SQIVND (reference sequence). V shed 1 base and J shed 4 bases, with 14 bases lying between them. This CDR3 spans 15 amino acids. The CDR3 DNA reads as TGTGCCAGTAGTATAGGTAGCAGGGGTAAATACGAGCAGTACTTC. It encodes CASSIGSRGKYEQYF.

The chain uses TRBV5-1 and TRBJ1-1; unclear D gene. Trimming removed 4 bases at V and 2 bases at J, with 15 bases between. The germline V gene encodes CDR1 SGHRS and CDR2 YFSETQ. The CDR3 totals 15 residues. CDR3: CASSPYGIPNTEAFF. The CDR3 bases are TGCGCCAGCAGCCCCTACGGGATTCCTAACACTGAAGCTTTCTTT.

The rearrangement joins TRBV2 to TRBJ1-1; no clear D gene. The CDR3 spans 13 residues. Trimming took off 4 bases at V and 4 bases at J, with 10 bases between the two ends. Germline CDR1 and CDR2: SNHLY and FYNNEI. In DNA form, the CDR3 reads TGTGCCAGCAGTGTACGAGAGGGCACTGAAGCTTTCTTT. Its translation: CASSVREGTEAFF.

CDR3 nucleotides: TGTGCCAGCAGTTTATACCCAAGCGCTGAAGCTTTCTTT. This sequence encodes CASSLYPSAEAFF. The J gene is TRBJ1-1, the V gene TRBV27; D uncertain. CDR1 and CDR2 (germline): MNHEY, SMNVEV (reference sequence). The CDR3 totals 13 residues. The ends were cut back, 1 base at V and 6 bases at J, with 9 bases in the middle.